The 18 T cell receptor beta chains below were found in one sample sequenced in a study of blood T cell repertoires in COVID-19. Using immunoSEQ multiplex PCR, the repertoire was profiled, and TCRdb retains in-frame clones only, with some absent. The repertoire holds about 270,000 clones, with around 90% as singletons. The sample was peripheral blood. The receptors stem from a man aged 60 to 75 who had recovered from COVID-19.

The DNA of the CDR3 is TGTGCCAGCAGCTTAGTTAGGGCGACAGGGGGCCGGGAGACCCAGTACTTC. Its translation is CASSLVRATGGRETQYF. The chain uses TRBV7-2 and TRBJ2-5, with 10 bases matching TRBD1. The CDR3 is made up of 17 amino acids. J lost 5 bases, V lost 1 base, and 10 bases had no gene match. Germline V lookup: CDR1 SGHTA, CDR2 FQGNSA.

This chain links TRBV10-1 with TRBJ1-6; weak D call: TRBD1 (6 bases). Germline values: CDR1 WNHNN, CDR2 SYGVQD (reference sequence). This CDR3 has 13 amino acids. V was clipped by 7 bases and J by 8 bases, with 12 bases between them. This chain's CDR3 is CASKRDIDSPLHF. CDR3 in DNA: TGCGCCAGCAAAAGGGACATAGATTCACCCCTCCACTTT.

The chain links TRBV6-5 to TRBJ2-1; 8 nucleotides align to TRBD2. Per germline, CDR1 MNHEY and CDR2 SVGAGI. After removal of 6 bases from V and 8 bases from J, the junction contained 12 bases not matched to a gene. The CDR3 totals 15 residues. The CDR3 sequence is CASSLERLAGDEQFF. For the CDR3, the DNA is TGTGCCAGCAGCCTCGAGCGGCTAGCGGGTGATGAGCAGTTCTTC.

The chain carries TRBV29-1 and TRBJ2-1; 9 bases line up with TRBD2. The V segment lost 3 bases and the J segment 5 bases; nucleotides outside the gene matches: 2. Germline V CDR1 and CDR2: SQVTM, ANQGSEA. The CDR3 loop spans 13 amino acids. The CDR3 here is CSVERGGNNEQFF. The CDR3 DNA sequence: TGCAGCGTTGAGCGGGGGGGAAACAATGAGCAGTTCTTC.

V is TRBV5-1 and J is TRBJ1-1, with D unclear. The germline CDR1 and CDR2 sequences are SGHRS and YFSETQ. The CDR3 has 16 amino acids. The germline V and J ends were trimmed by 4 bases and 0 bases, with 16 bases remaining between them. CDR3 protein: CASSPRELPVNTEAFF. In DNA form, the CDR3 reads TGCGCCAGCAGCCCCCGTGAGCTACCCGTGAACACTGAAGCTTTCTTT.

The chain combines TRBV19 with TRBJ1-2; D might be TRBD1 (6 bases). Germline CDR1 and CDR2: LNHDA and SQIVND (reference sequence). There are 14 residues in the CDR3. V lost 4 bases, J lost 6 bases, and 15 bases lay in between. Here the CDR3 DNA reads TGTGCCAGTAGTACTCTAGACAGGCCGGATGGCTACACCTTC. Its translation is CASSTLDRPDGYTF.

The chain carries TRBV5-1 and TRBJ1-2; D gene unclear. Germline V gene sequence: CDR1 SGHRS, CDR2 YFSETQ. Trimming removed 0 bases from V and 3 bases from J, with 9 bases in between. The CDR3 has 14 amino acids. CDR3 in amino acids: CASSLAESDYGYTF. CDR3 bases: TGCGCCAGCAGCTTGGCGGAGTCCGACTATGGCTACACCTTC.

The chain carries TRBV5-6 and TRBJ1-4, with D perhaps matching TRBD1 (5 bases). Trimming stripped 0 bases from V and 8 bases from J, with 11 bases between. The CDR3 spans 14 residues. CDR1 and CDR2 from the germline V gene are SGHDT and YYEEEE. This CDR3 is CASSLAGLQEKLFF. In DNA form, the CDR3 reads TGTGCCAGCAGCTTGGCAGGGTTGCAGGAAAAACTGTTTTTT.

The V call is TRBV7-9, the J call TRBJ2-3, with 7 bases lining up with TRBD2. Trimming removed 5 bases from V and 1 base from J; junction bases left unmatched: 3. Germline V gene data show CDR1 as SEHNR and CDR2 as FQNEAQ (reference sequence). The CDR3 consists of 14 residues. CDR3 residues: CASSISGGTDTQYF. The DNA for the CDR3 is TGTGCCAGCAGCATAAGCGGGGGCACAGATACGCAGTATTTT.

This sequence joins TRBV7-2 and TRBJ2-7, with D possibly matching TRBD1 (6 bases). The CDR3 totals 14 residues. Per germline, CDR1 SGHTA and CDR2 FQGNSA. Trimming stripped 2 bases from V and 4 bases from J, with 12 bases between. The CDR3 DNA sequence: TGTGCCAGCAGCTTAATCAGGGGATCGTACGAGCAGTACTTC. Translation gives CASSLIRGSYEQYF.

The V and J genes are TRBV7-2 and TRBJ2-2, with 8 bases identical to TRBD1. Trimming cost V 5 bases and J 5 bases; bases outside gene matches: 10. The CDR3 runs to 16 residues. Germline values: CDR1 SGHTA, CDR2 FQGNSA. The CDR3: CASSHRTGWGTGELFF. CDR3 nucleotide sequence: TGTGCCAGCAGCCACAGGACAGGGTGGGGTACCGGGGAGCTGTTTTTT. Supplemented by reference TRBV7-2 and TRBJ2-2, the full variable domain reads GAGVSQSPSNKVTEKGKDVELRCDPISGHTALYWYRQSLGQGLEFLIYFQGNSAPDKSGLPSDRFSAERTGGSVSTLTIQRTQQEDSAVYLCASSHRTGWGTGELFFGEGSRLTVL.

This chain joins TRBV9 and TRBJ2-6; D unclear. Trimming took off 2 bases at V and 0 bases at J, with 15 bases between the two ends. CDR1 is SGDLS, CDR2 YYNGEE, per germline. The CDR3 contains 18 residues. This CDR3 reads CASSVKSVVSSGANVLTF. The CDR3 nucleotides are TGTGCCAGCAGCGTTAAGTCAGTGGTAAGCTCTGGGGCCAACGTCCTGACTTTC. The full variable domain, in which reference TRBV9 and TRBJ2-6 provide the parts outside the CDR3, is DSGVTQTPKHLITATGQRVTLRCSPRSGDLSVYWYQQSLDQGLQFLIQYYNGEERAKGNILERFSAQQFPDLHSELNLSSLELGDSALYFCASSVKSVVSSGANVLTFGAGSRLTVL.

The chain is built from TRBV5-1 and TRBJ2-5; TRBD2 aligns across 9 bases. The junction had 11 bases not matched to a gene; V was cut back by 5 bases and J by 6 bases. The CDR3 consists of 15 residues. CDR1 is SGHRS and CDR2 is YFSETQ in the germline V gene. The CDR3 loop reads CASSSGTSRGKTQYF. Written as DNA, the CDR3 is TGCGCCAGCAGTTCCGGGACTAGCAGAGGGAAGACCCAGTACTTC.

V usage is TRBV5-4 and J usage is TRBJ2-1; TRBD1 aligns across 10 bases. V gave up 4 bases and J gave up 6 bases; unmatched junction bases: 7. The length of the CDR3 is 15 residues. Germline loops: CDR1 SGHNT, CDR2 YYREEE (reference sequence). This chain's CDR3 is CASSVPGQGPNEQFF. CDR3 coding DNA: TGTGCCAGCAGCGTACCGGGACAGGGGCCCAATGAGCAGTTCTTC.

The chain uses TRBV12-5 and TRBJ2-5, with 8 positions matching TRBD2. The CDR3 is 15 residues long. V shed 5 bases and J 4 bases; nucleotides not matched to a gene: 9. Germline V lookup: CDR1 LGHNT, CDR2 FRNRAP. Here the CDR3 reads CASGPGGTNIETQYF. The CDR3 nucleotides are TGTGCTAGTGGTCCGGGGGGGACAAATATAGAGACCCAGTACTTC.

About this clone: This sample also contains other DNA sequences that code for the same CDR3. The J gene is TRBJ1-1, the V gene TRBV29-1; the match to TRBD1 covers 8 bases. This CDR3 comprises 13 residues. The germline V gene has CDR1 SQVTM and CDR2 ANQGSEA. J gave up 0 bases and V 5 bases, and 2 bases lay outside the gene matches. CDR3 amino acids: CSVRTGMNTEAFF. CDR3 bases: TGCAGCGTTAGGACAGGGATGAACACTGAAGCTTTCTTT.

The chain uses TRBV6-4 and TRBJ2-3, with 13 bases identical to TRBD2. J gave up 5 bases and V 8 bases, and 7 bases lay outside the gene matches. The CDR3 runs to 15 residues. CDR1 MRHNA and CDR2 SNTAGT come from the germline V gene. DNA for the CDR3: TGTGCCAGCGGCACTAGCGGGGGGGCCGTAGATACGCAGTATTTT. Translating gives CASGTSGGAVDTQYF.

This clone came up once. This chain uses TRBV9 with TRBJ2-1, with D perhaps TRBD1 (5 bases). The CDR3 has 16 amino acids. Trimming removed 0 bases from V and 5 bases from J, with 15 bases in between. Germline V gene lookup returns CDR1 SGDLS and CDR2 YYNGEE. The CDR3 nucleotides read TGTGCCAGCAGCGTAGTAGGGGCCGGTCGGAACAATGAGCAGTTCTTC. It translates to CASSVVGAGRNNEQFF. Drawing the rest from reference TRBV9 and TRBJ2-1, the complete variable domain is DSGVTQTPKHLITATGQRVTLRCSPRSGDLSVYWYQQSLDQGLQFLIQYYNGEERAKGNILERFSAQQFPDLHSELNLSSLELGDSALYFCASSVVGAGRNNEQFFGPGTRLTVL.